One and the same sample provided the 24 T cell receptor beta chains below, sequenced in a study of Tregs in tolerant kidney transplant recipients. Sequencing was performed with immunoSEQ multiplex PCR; in TCRdb, only in-frame clones are kept and a portion is missing. The sample consists of about 120,000 clones, about 91% of them appearing once. The sequenced material came from CD4+ T cells from blood. The receptors come from a human donor in good health.

The J gene is TRBJ2-7, the V gene TRBV18; the D call may be TRBD1 or TRBD2 (5 bases each). CDR1 is KGHSH and CDR2 is LQKENI in the germline V gene. Trimming took 0 bases from V and 5 from J, leaving 8 bases between them. This CDR3 has 13 amino acids. CDR3 in DNA: TGTGCCAGCTCACCACCGGGGACCGACGAGCAGTACTTC. Protein sequence: CASSPPGTDEQYF.

The CDR3 region has the DNA TGCAGCGTTGAAGATGGGGGACAGCACTATGGCTACACCTTC. Protein: CSVEDGGQHYGYTF. This chain joins TRBV29-1 and TRBJ1-2; 7 bases are shared with TRBD1. After removal of 0 bases from V and 3 bases from J, the junction contained 4 bases not matched to a gene. Germline lookup yields CDR1 SQVTM and CDR2 ANQGSEA. The CDR3 runs 14 residues.

The rearrangement links TRBV6-6 to TRBJ1-5, with D tentatively TRBD1 (5 bases). This CDR3 is 15 amino acids long. Looked up from germline, CDR1 is MNHNY and CDR2 is SVGAGI (reference sequence). Trimming removed 0 bases from V and 6 bases from J, with 12 bases in between. The CDR3 sequence: CASSYSSRVGQPQHF. Here the CDR3 DNA reads TGTGCCAGCAGTTACTCGAGCAGGGTAGGTCAGCCCCAGCATTTT.

The chain links TRBV15 to TRBJ2-1, with D unclear. The CDR3 covers 12 residues. Germline CDR1 and CDR2: LNHNV and YYDKDF (reference sequence). The V and J ends lost 2 bases and 7 bases respectively, with 6 bases between them. The DNA of the CDR3 is TGTGCCACCAGCAGACCTCAGAATGAGCAGTTCTTC. Translation gives CATSRPQNEQFF.

V and J are TRBV7-9 and TRBJ2-3; perhaps TRBD2 as D (6 bases). CDR3 length equals 17 residues. Trimming pared 4 bases from V and 2 bases from J, leaving 19 bases between. The germline gives CDR1 SEHNR, CDR2 FQNEAQ (reference sequence). The CDR3 is CASSSPSGREVTDTQYF. The CDR3 region has the DNA TGTGCCAGCAGCTCCCCCAGTGGCAGGGAGGTCACAGATACGCAGTATTTT.

V and J are TRBV15 and TRBJ2-1, with a tentative D call TRBD1 (6 bases). Germline V gene sequence: CDR1 LNHNV, CDR2 YYDKDF (reference sequence). Trimming shortened V by 0 bases and J by 7 bases, and 16 bases separated the two germline ends. The CDR3 totals 16 residues. The CDR3 region has the DNA TGTGCCACCAGCAGAGATACAGGGAGCTCAATGAATGAGCAGTTCTTC. Protein sequence: CATSRDTGSSMNEQFF.

The chain is built from TRBV18 and TRBJ2-7, with 9 nucleotides matching TRBD1. Losses at the gene ends were 2 bases for V and 5 bases for J; bases not matched to a gene: 10. CDR1 KGHSH and CDR2 LQKENI come from the germline V gene. This CDR3 contains 16 residues. This CDR3 is CASSPGLGTGRNEQYF. As DNA, the CDR3 is TGTGCCAGCTCACCAGGGCTAGGGACAGGGAGAAACGAGCAGTACTTC.

V usage is TRBV19 and J usage is TRBJ2-7; D is perhaps TRBD2 (6 bases). Trimming removed 3 bases from V and 3 bases from J, with 15 bases in between. CDR1 is LNHDA, CDR2 SQIVND, per germline (reference sequence). CDR3 length equals 15 residues. The CDR3 coding sequence is TGTGCCAGTAGTATCGGCGGATGGCGGGACTACGAGCAGTACTTC. Translation gives CASSIGGWRDYEQYF.

The J gene is TRBJ2-7, the V gene TRBV27; no reliable D call. The CDR3 spans 14 residues. Trimming removed 4 bases at V and 0 bases at J, with 10 bases between. CDR1 MNHEY and CDR2 SMNVEV come from the germline V gene (reference sequence). The chain's CDR3 is CASSSRQISYEQYF. CDR3 coding DNA: TGTGCCAGCAGTTCCCGCCAGATCTCCTACGAGCAGTACTTC.

Concerning this clone: Other DNA sequences in the same sample also yield this CDR3. The rearrangement links TRBV12-5 to TRBJ2-7; 8 bases align to TRBD2. The CDR3 has 14 residues. The trim removed 0 bases at V and 4 bases at J, leaving 2 bases unmatched. Germline lookup yields CDR1 LGHNT and CDR2 FRNRAP. For the CDR3, the DNA is TGTGCTAGTGGTTTGGTAACGGGAGGGTACGAGCAGTACTTC. This translates into CASGLVTGGYEQYF.

In DNA form, the CDR3 reads TGTGCCACGCCGGGACAGGGGGCTTCTCCCAGTGGCTACACCTTC. This codes for CATPGQGASPSGYTF. The V gene is TRBV6-6, the J gene TRBJ1-2; 12 positions agree with TRBD1. The CDR3 sequence is 15 residues long. Trimming took 10 bases from V and 7 from J; bases not matched to a gene: 13. Germline values: CDR1 MNHNY, CDR2 SVGAGI (reference sequence).

The rearrangement links TRBV27 to TRBJ2-2, with 14 bases fitting TRBD2. The germline V gene encodes CDR1 MNHEY and CDR2 SMNVEV (reference sequence). This CDR3 region has 18 residues. V trimming: 7 bases; J trimming: 6 bases; junction bases outside the gene matches: 13. For the CDR3, the DNA is TGTGCCAGCATCCCAGGACTAGCGGGGGGCGGGGGATCCGGGGAGCTGTTTTTT. Amino acids: CASIPGLAGGGGSGELFF.

This clone was detected only once. This chain joins TRBV19 and TRBJ2-2, with 10 bases lining up with TRBD1. Trimming cost V 7 bases and J 0 bases; bases outside gene matches: 5. The CDR3 is 16 amino acids. Germline V gives CDR1 LNHDA, CDR2 SQIVND (reference sequence). The CDR3 reads CASKDRGLSNTGELFF. CDR3 nucleotide sequence: TGTGCCAGTAAAGACAGGGGGCTCTCGAACACCGGGGAGCTGTTTTTT.

The J gene is TRBJ1-5, the V gene TRBV7-2; D is ambiguous. Trimming took 0 bases from V and 4 from J, leaving 10 bases between them. The CDR3 loop spans 15 amino acids. CDR1 is SGHTA, CDR2 FQGNSA, per germline. The CDR3 reads CASSLAVVGNQPQHF. The CDR3 coding sequence is TGTGCCAGCAGCTTAGCGGTAGTGGGGAATCAGCCCCAGCATTTT.

A word on this clone: An end of the junction differs from the germline gene, which may be a read error. The rearrangement links TRBV18 to TRBJ2-3; 12 nucleotides align to TRBD1. CDR1 KGHSH and CDR2 LQKENI come from the germline V gene. The CDR3 has 17 residues. CDR3 bases: TGTGCCAGCTCCCCACGAACCGGGACAGGGGGCGCAGATACGCAGTATTTT. It is translated as CASSPRTGTGGADTQYF.

This clone has more than one count but fewer than ten. This chain connects TRBV27 to TRBJ2-3, with 13 bases aligning to TRBD2. The germline CDR1 and CDR2 sequences are MNHEY and SMNVEV (reference sequence). The length of the CDR3 is 16 residues. J gave up 3 bases and V 4 bases, and 4 bases lay outside the gene matches. CDR3 residues: CASSSWTSGSTDTQYF. The CDR3 bases are TGTGCCAGCAGTTCGTGGACTAGCGGGAGTACAGATACGCAGTATTTT.

The chain's CDR3 is CASIWGQEDTEAFF. As DNA, the CDR3 is TGTGCCAGCATCTGGGGCCAGGAGGACACTGAAGCTTTCTTT. The rearrangement uses TRBV21-1 and TRBJ1-1. TRBV21-1 is annotated as a pseudogene. This CDR3 spans 14 amino acids.

V usage is TRBV6-5 and J usage is TRBJ1-5; 8 nucleotides align to TRBD1. Germline V lookup: CDR1 MNHEY, CDR2 SVGAGI. This CDR3 contains 15 residues. Trimming cost V 6 bases and J 2 bases; bases outside gene matches: 6. The CDR3, as DNA: TGTGCCAGCAGAACGACAGGGGCAGGCAATCAGCCCCAGCATTTT. It is translated as CASRTTGAGNQPQHF.

This clone appeared a few times. V gene TRBV5-1 combines with J gene TRBJ1-6; D is uncertain. Trimming shortened V by 2 bases and J by 3 bases, and 6 bases separated the two germline ends. This CDR3 has 14 residues. CDR1 is SGHRS and CDR2 is YFSETQ in the germline V gene. The CDR3 is CASSFGSYNSPLHF. The CDR3 DNA sequence: TGCGCCAGCAGCTTTGGCAGCTATAATTCACCCCTCCACTTT. The full variable domain, completed using reference TRBV5-1 and TRBJ1-6, is KAGVTQTPRYLIKTRGQQVTLSCSPISGHRSVSWYQQTPGQGLQFLFEYFSETQRNKGNFPGRFSGRQFSNSRSEMNVSTLELGDSALYLCASSFGSYNSPLHFGNGTRLTVT.

The chain joins TRBV5-8 to TRBJ1-2; unclear D gene. V lost 3 bases and J 2 bases, leaving 14 bases between the germline ends. This CDR3 has 15 amino acids. CDR1 and CDR2 from the germline V gene are SGHTS and YDEGEE. CDR3 nucleotide sequence: TGTGCCAGCAGCTCTCCCCATTCGGGGAACTATGGCTACACCTTC. This translates into CASSSPHSGNYGYTF. The variable domain in full, completed from reference TRBV5-8 and TRBJ1-2, reads EAGVTQSPTHLIKTRGQQATLRCSPISGHTSVYWYQQALGLGLQFLLWYDEGEERNRGNFPPRFSGRQFPNYSSELNVNALELEDSALYLCASSSPHSGNYGYTFGSGTRLTVV.

This chain links TRBV4-1 with TRBJ2-3, with a possible D match to TRBD2 (5 bases). The CDR3 has 16 residues. Germline V gives CDR1 MGHRA, CDR2 YSYEKL. V gave up 4 bases and J gave up 2 bases, with 16 bases separating them. The DNA of the CDR3 is TGCGCCAGCAGCCCCTCAATGACGGGGTTCACAGATACGCAGTATTTT. Its translation: CASSPSMTGFTDTQYF.

The sample holds a few counts of this clone. The chain employs TRBV6-5 and TRBJ1-1; no clear D gene. From germline, CDR1 is MNHEY and CDR2 SVGAGI. The CDR3 spans 10 residues. The V gene lost 10 bases and the J gene lost 4 bases, with 7 bases spanning the gap. The CDR3, as DNA: TGTGCCACACTCAGCACTGAAGCTTTCTTT. Amino acids: CATLSTEAFF.

The chain links TRBV6-5 to TRBJ1-5; D gene unclear. CDR1 is MNHEY, CDR2 SVGAGI, per germline. This CDR3 is 15 amino acids long. V was cut by 11 bases and J by 4 bases, with 21 bases left in between. CDR3 protein: CASHRSRPENQPQHF. CDR3 coding DNA: TGTGCCTCCCACCGGAGTAGACCAGAGAATCAGCCCCAGCATTTT.

The chain uses TRBV30 and TRBJ2-7; possibly TRBD1 for D (6 bases). CDR1 and CDR2 (germline): GTSNPN, SVGIG (reference sequence). Deletions cut 3 bases from V and 0 bases from J, with 12 bases between. The CDR3 sequence is 14 residues long. The CDR3 coding sequence is TGTGCCTGGAGCAGGGACAAGAGCTCCTACGAGCAGTACTTC. Amino acid sequence: CAWSRDKSSYEQYF.